This TCR beta chain was captured in a study of blood T cell repertoires in COVID-19. Study as a whole: Material from acute and convalescent COVID-19 was sourced from the United States, Italy and Spain. Sample material is recorded as cDNA or gDNA derived from T cells, B-cell-depleted T cells, or PBMCs.

Trimming took 7 bases from V and 6 from J, leaving 9 bases between them. The CDR3 is made up of 11 amino acids. Assay: immunoSEQ multiplex PCR; the TCRdb copy retains only in-frame clones and omits some. The repertoire holds some 80,000 clones, with roughly 90% as singletons. The TCR sequence derives from a human donor in a cohort sampled during active COVID-19. Sequences were obtained from peripheral blood. The gene calls are TRBV12-3 or TRBV12-4 and TRBJ1-1, with D tentatively TRBD1 (6 bases). The CDR3 reads CASTTGPEAFF. CDR3 DNA sequence: TGTGCCAGCACCACAGGGCCTGAAGCTTTCTTT.